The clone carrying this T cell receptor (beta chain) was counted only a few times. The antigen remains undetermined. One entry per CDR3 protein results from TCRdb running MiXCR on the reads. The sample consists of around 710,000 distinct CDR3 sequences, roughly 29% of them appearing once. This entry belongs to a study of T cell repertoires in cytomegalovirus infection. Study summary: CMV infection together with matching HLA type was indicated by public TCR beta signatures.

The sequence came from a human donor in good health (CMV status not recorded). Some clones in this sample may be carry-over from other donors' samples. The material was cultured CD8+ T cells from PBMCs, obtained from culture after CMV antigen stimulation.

CDR3 amino acids: CATSPGQDRNPGTDTQYF. The CDR3 region has the DNA TGTGCCACCAGTCCCGGACAGGATCGTAACCCGGGCACAGATACGCAGTATTTT. V gene TRBV15 combines with J gene TRBJ2-3; 7 bases align to TRBD1. CDR1 and CDR2 (germline): LNHNV, YYDKDF (reference sequence). With 6 bases clipped from V and 1 base from J, the junction kept 16 bases outside the gene matches. The CDR3 is 18 amino acids.